This T cell receptor (beta chain) was captured in a study of OX40 agonist ivuxolimab in advanced cancers. Sequencing used immunoSEQ multiplex PCR; TCRdb keeps in-frame clones, though not all of them. The data show 70,000 to 90,000 clones, roughly 80% seen once. The CDR3 has 15 residues. V trimming: 2 bases; J trimming: 6 bases; junction bases outside the gene matches: 5. Germline V lookup: CDR1 SGDLS, CDR2 YYNGEE. The rearrangement joins TRBV9 to TRBJ1-4, with 9 positions matching TRBD1. The sequencing used CD4+ or CD8+ T cells sorted from blood, collected in a trial of the OX40 agonist ivuxolimab. The clonotype was recovered from an adult with an advanced solid tumor such as melanoma, head and neck, liver or kidney cancer. The DNA for the CDR3 is TGTGCCAGCAGCGTGCTGACAGGGGGTGATGAAAAACTGTTTTTT. It specifies CASSVLTGGDEKLFF.